In this sample, the clone carrying this TCR beta chain turned up many times. MiXCR, run by TCRdb on the reads, gives a single entry per CDR3 protein. The sample carries fewer than 80,000 distinct CDR3 sequences, 3.7% recorded once. V shed 2 bases, J shed 5 bases, and the junction held 2 bases outside the gene matches. The germline gives CDR1 SQVTM, CDR2 ANQGSEA. CDR3 length equals 13 residues. These data are taken from a study of T cell repertoires in cytomegalovirus infection. The genes are TRBV29-1 and TRBJ2-5; 10 bases fit TRBD2. This clonotype was sampled from a human donor in good health (CMV status not recorded). Some clones in this sample may be carry-over from other donors' samples. The sequenced material came from PBMCs. Here the CDR3 DNA reads TGCAGCGTTGAAAGTAGCGGGGGGGAGACCCAGTACTTC. It encodes CSVESSGGETQYF.